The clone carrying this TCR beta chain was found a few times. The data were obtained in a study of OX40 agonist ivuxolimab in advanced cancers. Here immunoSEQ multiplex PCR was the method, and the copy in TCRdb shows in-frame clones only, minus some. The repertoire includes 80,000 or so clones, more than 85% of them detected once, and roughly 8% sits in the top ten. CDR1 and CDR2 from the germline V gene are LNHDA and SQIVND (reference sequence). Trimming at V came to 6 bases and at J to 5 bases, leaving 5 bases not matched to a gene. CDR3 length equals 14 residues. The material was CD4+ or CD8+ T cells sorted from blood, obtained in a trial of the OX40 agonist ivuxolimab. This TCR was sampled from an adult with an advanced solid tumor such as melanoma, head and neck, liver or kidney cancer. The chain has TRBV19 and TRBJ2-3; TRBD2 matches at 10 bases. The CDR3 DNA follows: TGTGCCAGTAGGACTAGCGGGTCTTTAGATACGCAGTATTTT. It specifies CASRTSGSLDTQYF.